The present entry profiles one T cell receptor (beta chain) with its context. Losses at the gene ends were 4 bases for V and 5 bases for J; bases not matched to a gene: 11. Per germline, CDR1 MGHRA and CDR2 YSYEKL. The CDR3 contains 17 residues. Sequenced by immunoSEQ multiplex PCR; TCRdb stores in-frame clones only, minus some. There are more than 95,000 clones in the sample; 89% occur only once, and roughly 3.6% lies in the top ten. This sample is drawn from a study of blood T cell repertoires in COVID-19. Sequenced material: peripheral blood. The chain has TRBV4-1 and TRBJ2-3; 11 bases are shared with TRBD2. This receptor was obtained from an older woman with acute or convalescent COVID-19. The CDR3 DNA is TGCGCCAGCAGCCCTATACGACTAGCGGGAAAGGAAGATACGCAGTATTTT. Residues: CASSPIRLAGKEDTQYF.